A selection of T cell receptor beta chains follows, all from one sample in a study of post-analysis software for immune sequencing data. TCRdb itself ran the PCR reads through MiXCR, one entry per CDR3 protein. The data contain roughly 600,000 distinct CDR3 sequences, around 47% of them singletons. Sequencing was done on a sample of blood. These receptors all come from a girl between 5 and 17 years old with multiple sclerosis. Each CDR3 is given with its conserved first and last residue. The order of the fields is D gene, clone size, V gene, J gene, CDR3 DNA, CDR3 protein. A D gene is named only where the DNA matches it firmly. For some rows the clone size is stated as once, few or many, or as a class when expanded; others skip it.

TRBD1	few	TRBV11-2	TRBJ1-4	TGTGCCAGCAGCCGCCAGACAGGGACAGCAAAACTGTTTTTT	CASSRQTGTAKLFF
.	.	TRBV5-5	TRBJ2-5	TGTGCCAGCAGTTTAGCGGTTGAGACCCGGTACTTC	CASSLAVETRYF
TRBD2	.	TRBV12-3/TRBV12-4	TRBJ2-6	TGTGCCAGCAGTTCGCCGGGACTACCAACCTCTGGGGCCAACGTCCTGACTTTC	CASSSPGLPTSGANVLTF
.	.	TRBV6-1	TRBJ2-7	TGTGCCAGCAGTGAATTGGTGACTAAAACGAATGAGCAGTACTTC	CASSELVTKTNEQYF
.	.	TRBV10-3	TRBJ2-3	TGTGCCATCAGTGAGTCGCGACAGGGACTCGATACGCAGTATTTT	CAISESRQGLDTQYF
TRBD1	few	TRBV10-3	TRBJ1-2	TGTGCCATGAATTCCCCCGGACTCCGACAGGGCGAAGAAGGCTACACCTTC	CAMNSPGLRQGEEGYTF
.	few	TRBV12-3/TRBV12-4	TRBJ1-1	TGTGCCAGCAGCTTAGGAACAGGTAGCACTGAAGCTTTCTTT	CASSLGTGSTEAFF
.	once	TRBV9	TRBJ2-3	TGTGCCAGCAGCGTATTATATTCCACAGATACGCAGTATTTT	CASSVLYSTDTQYF
TRBD1	.	TRBV7-2	TRBJ2-1	TGTGCCAGCAGCTCCGACAGGGCCAATGAGCAGTTCTTC	CASSSDRANEQFF
.	few	TRBV2	TRBJ2-7	TGTGCCAGCAGTGAATCCCCTCGTGTAGGGATCGGCGAGCAGTACTTC	CASSESPRVGIGEQYF
TRBD1	.	TRBV20-1	TRBJ1-2	TGCAGTGCTAGATGGGGGGGTCGCAGACAGGGACCCTCTAACTATGGCTACACCTTC	CSARWGGRRQGPSNYGYTF
TRBD2	.	TRBV4-1	TRBJ2-1	TGCGCCAGCAGCCAAGATCCCCCTAGCGGGAGTTACAATGAGCAGTTCTTC	CASSQDPPSGSYNEQFF
TRBD2	few	TRBV20-1	TRBJ2-1	TGCAGTGCTAGGTCTTCTAGCGGGAGCTCCTACAATGAGCAGTTCTTC	CSARSSSGSSYNEQFF
.	.	TRBV5-1	TRBJ1-3	TGCGCCAGCAGTGAGGGGTCCAGCTCTGGAAACACCATATATTTT	CASSEGSSSGNTIYF
.	.	TRBV24-1	TRBJ2-3	TGTGCCACCAGTGATTCGACCCGGCCAGATACGCAGTATTTT	CATSDSTRPDTQYF
.	few	TRBV12-3/TRBV12-4	TRBJ2-1	TGTGCCAGCAGTTCGCGGGGTTTCAATGAGCAGTTCTTC	CASSSRGFNEQFF
.	few	TRBV12-3/TRBV12-4	TRBJ2-7	TGTGCCAGCAGACTAGACAGCCCTTCCTACGAGCAGTACTTC	CASRLDSPSYEQYF
TRBD1	.	TRBV5-1	TRBJ1-2	TGCGCCAGCAGTTCCCACAGGGGGCGAGGCTATGGCTACACCTTC	CASSSHRGRGYGYTF
TRBD2	.	TRBV7-2	TRBJ2-5	TGTGCCAGCAGCTTAGCGCCCGTCGGGGGGGTAGTGACCCAGTACTTC	CASSLAPVGGVVTQYF
TRBD1	few	TRBV4-2	TRBJ1-4	TGTGCCAGCAGCCAAGATGGGAACAGGGGGTTAGAACTGTTTTTT	CASSQDGNRGLELFF
TRBD1	.	TRBV5-1	TRBJ2-1	TGCGCCAGCAGCTTGGCCAGGGGGCTTGAGCAGTTCTTC	CASSLARGLEQFF
.	.	TRBV5-6	TRBJ2-3	TGTGCCAGCAGCTTGGATAAGGGGGATACGCAGTATTTT	CASSLDKGDTQYF